Listed here are 6 T cell receptor beta chains from one sample, sequenced in a study of blood T cell repertoires in COVID-19. Clones were read by immunoSEQ multiplex PCR, and TCRdb kept only the in-frame ones, dropping some. The sample yields some 210,000 clones, approximately 75% seen once. Specimen: PBMCs or T cells enriched from blood (not recorded which). These receptors all stem from a man in his forties who had recovered from COVID-19.

This clone appeared once. The J gene is TRBJ1-6, the V gene TRBV2; D gene unclear. The length of the CDR3 is 15 residues. Germline V gene sequence: CDR1 SNHLY, CDR2 FYNNEI. Trimming removed 4 bases from V and 7 bases from J, with 14 bases in between. Here the CDR3 reads CASSGRRRENSPLHF. CDR3 in DNA: TGTGCCAGCAGTGGCCGCAGGAGGGAGAATTCACCCCTCCACTTT.

The chain links TRBV9 to TRBJ2-3; D is unresolved. The CDR3 runs to 15 residues. Trimming cost V 0 bases and J 2 bases, with 10 bases left between them. Per the germline V gene, CDR1 is SGDLS and CDR2 is YYNGEE. The CDR3 sequence: CASSVGLLDTDTQYF. CDR3 nucleotide sequence: TGTGCCAGCAGCGTAGGTCTACTTGACACAGATACGCAGTATTTT. Full variable domain (remainder filled in from reference TRBV9 and TRBJ2-3): DSGVTQTPKHLITATGQRVTLRCSPRSGDLSVYWYQQSLDQGLQFLIQYYNGEERAKGNILERFSAQQFPDLHSELNLSSLELGDSALYFCASSVGLLDTDTQYFGPGTRLTVL.

This clone has more than one count but fewer than ten. J is TRBJ1-6 and V is TRBV9; 9 bases map to TRBD1. The CDR3 runs 14 residues. Germline assignment: CDR1 SGDLS and CDR2 YYNGEE. V dropped 3 bases and J dropped 9; count of bases not matched to a gene: 4. CDR3 sequence reads: CASSATGGGSPLHF. The DNA for the CDR3 is TGTGCCAGCAGCGCAACAGGGGGCGGTTCACCCCTCCACTTT.

The chain carries TRBV2 and TRBJ1-5, with TRBD1 as a possible D gene (5 bases). The CDR3 contains 15 residues. Germline V gene data show CDR1 as SNHLY and CDR2 as FYNNEI. V gave up 5 bases and J gave up 5 bases, with 16 bases separating them. CDR3 sequence (DNA): TGTGCCAGCAGTCATCAAGACAGCCAGTATCAGCCCCAGCATTTT. This codes for CASSHQDSQYQPQHF.

The gene calls are TRBV6-5 and TRBJ2-3; D uncertain. The CDR3 runs 11 residues. Germline V CDR1 and CDR2: MNHEY, SVGAGI. V shed 8 bases and J shed 7 bases, with 10 bases lying between them. CDR3 in amino acids: CASGSHNTQYF. CDR3 coding DNA: TGTGCCAGCGGTAGCCACAATACGCAGTATTTT.

This clone was found many times. This sequence joins TRBV7-8 and TRBJ1-5, with 7 positions matching TRBD1. The CDR3 runs 13 residues. V was clipped by 4 bases and J by 7 bases; unmatched bases: 4. Germline assignment: CDR1 SGHVS and CDR2 FQNEAQ. The CDR3 spells CASSYRGAQPQHF. DNA of the CDR3: TGTGCCAGCAGCTACAGGGGAGCCCAGCCCCAGCATTTT.